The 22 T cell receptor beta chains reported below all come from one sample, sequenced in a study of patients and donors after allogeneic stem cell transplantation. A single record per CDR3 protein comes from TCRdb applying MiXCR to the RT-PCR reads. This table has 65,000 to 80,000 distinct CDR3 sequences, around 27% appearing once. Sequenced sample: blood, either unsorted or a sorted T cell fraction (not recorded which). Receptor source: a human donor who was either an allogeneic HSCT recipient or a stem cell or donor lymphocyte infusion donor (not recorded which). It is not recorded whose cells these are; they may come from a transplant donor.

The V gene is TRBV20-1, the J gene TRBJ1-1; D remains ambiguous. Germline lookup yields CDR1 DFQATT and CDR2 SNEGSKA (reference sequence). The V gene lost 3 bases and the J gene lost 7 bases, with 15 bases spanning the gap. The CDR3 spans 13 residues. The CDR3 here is CSASGEDGHEAFF. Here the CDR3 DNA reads TGCAGTGCTAGCGGGGAGGATGGTCATGAAGCTTTCTTT.

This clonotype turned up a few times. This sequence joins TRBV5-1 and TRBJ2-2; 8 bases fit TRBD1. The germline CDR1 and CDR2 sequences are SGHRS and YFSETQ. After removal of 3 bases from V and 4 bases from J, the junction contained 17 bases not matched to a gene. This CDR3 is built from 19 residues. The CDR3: CASSSAGGVAPTITGELFF. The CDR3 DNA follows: TGCGCCAGCAGCTCCGCAGGGGGCGTAGCCCCCACTATCACCGGGGAGCTGTTTTTT.

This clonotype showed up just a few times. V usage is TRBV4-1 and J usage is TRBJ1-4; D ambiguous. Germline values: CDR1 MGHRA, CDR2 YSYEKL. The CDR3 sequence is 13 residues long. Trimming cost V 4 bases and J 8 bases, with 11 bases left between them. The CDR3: CASSPLDNEKLFF. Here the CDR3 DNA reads TGCGCCAGCAGCCCCCTTGACAACGAAAAACTGTTTTTT.

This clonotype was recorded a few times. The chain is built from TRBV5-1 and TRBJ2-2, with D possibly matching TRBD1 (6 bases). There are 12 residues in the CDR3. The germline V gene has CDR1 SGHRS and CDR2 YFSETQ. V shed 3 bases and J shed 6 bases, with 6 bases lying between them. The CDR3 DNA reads TGCGCCAGCAGCTGGACAGCCGGGGAGCTGTTTTTT. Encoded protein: CASSWTAGELFF.

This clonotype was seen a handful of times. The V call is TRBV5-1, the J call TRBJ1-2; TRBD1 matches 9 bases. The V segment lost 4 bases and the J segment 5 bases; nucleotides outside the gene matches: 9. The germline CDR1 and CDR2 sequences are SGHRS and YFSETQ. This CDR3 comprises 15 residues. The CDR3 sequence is CASSIRRQGGYGYTF. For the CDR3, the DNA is TGCGCCAGCAGCATCCGACGACAGGGGGGGTATGGCTACACCTTC.

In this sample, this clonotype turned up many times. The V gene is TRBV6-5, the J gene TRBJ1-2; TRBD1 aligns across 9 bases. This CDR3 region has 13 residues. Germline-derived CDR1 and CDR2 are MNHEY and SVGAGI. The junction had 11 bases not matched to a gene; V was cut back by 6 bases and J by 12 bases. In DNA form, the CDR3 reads TGTGCCAGCAGATTGGGCGGGACAGGGAAAAACACCTTC. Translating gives CASRLGGTGKNTF.

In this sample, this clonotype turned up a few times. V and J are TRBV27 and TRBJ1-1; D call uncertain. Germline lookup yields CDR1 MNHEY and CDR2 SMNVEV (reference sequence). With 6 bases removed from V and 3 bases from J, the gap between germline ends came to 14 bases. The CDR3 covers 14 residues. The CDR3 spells CASRERGRHTEAFF. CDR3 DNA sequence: TGTGCCAGCAGGGAACGGGGTAGGCACACTGAAGCTTTCTTT.

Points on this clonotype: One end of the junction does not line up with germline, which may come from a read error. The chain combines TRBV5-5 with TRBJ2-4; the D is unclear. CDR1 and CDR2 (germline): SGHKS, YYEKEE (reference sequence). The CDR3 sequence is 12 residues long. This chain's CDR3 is CASSLVAGPSDF. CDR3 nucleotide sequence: TGTGCCAGCAGCTTGGTTGCCGGACCTTCGGACTTC.

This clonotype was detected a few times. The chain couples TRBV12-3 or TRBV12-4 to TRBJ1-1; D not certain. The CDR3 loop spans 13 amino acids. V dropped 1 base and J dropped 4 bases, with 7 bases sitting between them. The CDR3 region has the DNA TGTGCCAGCAGTTTAGGGGCGGGCACTGAAGCTTTCTTT. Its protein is CASSLGAGTEAFF.

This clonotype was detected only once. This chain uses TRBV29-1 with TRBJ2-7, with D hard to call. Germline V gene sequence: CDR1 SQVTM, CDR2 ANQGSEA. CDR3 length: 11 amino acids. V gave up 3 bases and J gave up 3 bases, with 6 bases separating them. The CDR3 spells CSVEGSYEQYF. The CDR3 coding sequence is TGCAGCGTTGAGGGCAGCTACGAGCAGTACTTC.

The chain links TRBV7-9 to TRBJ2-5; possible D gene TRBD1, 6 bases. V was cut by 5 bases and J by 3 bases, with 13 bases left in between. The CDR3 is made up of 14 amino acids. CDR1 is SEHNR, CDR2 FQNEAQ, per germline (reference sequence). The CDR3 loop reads CASSTRDKKETQYF. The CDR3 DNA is TGTGCCAGCAGCACTCGGGACAAAAAAGAGACCCAGTACTTC.

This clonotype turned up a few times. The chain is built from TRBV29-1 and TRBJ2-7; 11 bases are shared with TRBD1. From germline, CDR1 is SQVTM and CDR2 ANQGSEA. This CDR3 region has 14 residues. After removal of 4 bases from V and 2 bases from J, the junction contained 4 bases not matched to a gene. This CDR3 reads CSVAGTGGPYEQYF. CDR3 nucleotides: TGCAGCGTTGCCGGGACAGGGGGTCCCTACGAGCAGTACTTC.

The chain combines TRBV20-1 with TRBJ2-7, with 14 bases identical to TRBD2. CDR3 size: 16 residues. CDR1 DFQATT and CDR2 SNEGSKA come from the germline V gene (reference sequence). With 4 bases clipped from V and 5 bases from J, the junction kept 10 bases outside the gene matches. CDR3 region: CSAIDRLAGGPDEQYF. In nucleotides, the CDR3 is TGCAGTGCTATCGATAGACTAGCGGGAGGGCCCGACGAGCAGTACTTC.

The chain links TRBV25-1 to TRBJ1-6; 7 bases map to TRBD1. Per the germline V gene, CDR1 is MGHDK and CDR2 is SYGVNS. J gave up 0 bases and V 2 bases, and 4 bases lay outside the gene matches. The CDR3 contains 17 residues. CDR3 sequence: CASSERRDSSYNSPLHF. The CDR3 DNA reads TGTGCCAGCAGTGAACGCCGGGACAGCTCCTATAATTCACCCCTCCACTTT.

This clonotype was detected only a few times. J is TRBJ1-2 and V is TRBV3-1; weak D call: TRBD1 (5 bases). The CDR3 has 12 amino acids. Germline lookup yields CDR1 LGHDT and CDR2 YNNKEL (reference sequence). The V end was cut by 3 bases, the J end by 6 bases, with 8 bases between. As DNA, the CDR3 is TGTGCCAGCAGCCATGGAGGGGATGGCTACACCTTC. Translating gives CASSHGGDGYTF.

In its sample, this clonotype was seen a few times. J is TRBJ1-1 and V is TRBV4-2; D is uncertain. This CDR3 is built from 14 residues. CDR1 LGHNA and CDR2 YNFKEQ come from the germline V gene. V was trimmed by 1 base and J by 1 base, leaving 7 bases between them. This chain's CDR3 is CASSQVSENTEAFF. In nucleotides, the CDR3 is TGTGCCAGCAGCCAAGTATCGGAGAACACTGAAGCTTTCTTT.

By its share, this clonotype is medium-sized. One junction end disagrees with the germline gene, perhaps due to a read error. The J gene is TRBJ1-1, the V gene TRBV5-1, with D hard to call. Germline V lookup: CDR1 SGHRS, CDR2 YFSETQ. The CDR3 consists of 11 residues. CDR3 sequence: CASSLGTEAFF. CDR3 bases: TGTGCCAGCAGCTTAGGGACTGAAGCTTTCTTT.

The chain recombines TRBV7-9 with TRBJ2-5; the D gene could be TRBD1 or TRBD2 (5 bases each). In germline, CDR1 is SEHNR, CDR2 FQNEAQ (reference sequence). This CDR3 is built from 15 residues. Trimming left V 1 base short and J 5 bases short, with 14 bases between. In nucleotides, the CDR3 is TGTGCCAGCAGCTTAGTGGCAGGGAGCTGGGAGACCCAGTACTTC. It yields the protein CASSLVAGSWETQYF.

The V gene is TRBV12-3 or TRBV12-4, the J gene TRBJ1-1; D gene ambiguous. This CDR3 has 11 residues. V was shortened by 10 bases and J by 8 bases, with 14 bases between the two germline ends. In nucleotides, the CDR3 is TGTGCCAACAGCCCGGTCCCCGAAGCTTTCTTT. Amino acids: CANSPVPEAFF.

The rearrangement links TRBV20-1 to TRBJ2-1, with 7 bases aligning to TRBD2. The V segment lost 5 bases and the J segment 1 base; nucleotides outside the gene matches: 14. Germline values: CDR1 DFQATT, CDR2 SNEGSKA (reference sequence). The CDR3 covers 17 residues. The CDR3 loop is CSAAYGERGGSYNEQFF. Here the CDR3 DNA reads TGCAGTGCTGCATATGGGGAGCGGGGAGGGTCCTACAATGAGCAGTTCTTC.

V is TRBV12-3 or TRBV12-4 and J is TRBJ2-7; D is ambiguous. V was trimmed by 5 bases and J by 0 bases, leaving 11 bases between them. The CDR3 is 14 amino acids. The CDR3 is CASSPDPSSYEQYF. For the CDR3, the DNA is TGTGCCAGCAGTCCGGACCCCAGCTCCTACGAGCAGTACTTC.

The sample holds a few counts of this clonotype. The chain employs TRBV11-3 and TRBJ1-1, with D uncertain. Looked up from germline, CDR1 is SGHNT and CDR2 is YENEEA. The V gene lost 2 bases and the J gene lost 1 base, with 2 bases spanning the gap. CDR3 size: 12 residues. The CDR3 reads CASSLKNTEAFF. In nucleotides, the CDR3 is TGTGCCAGCAGCTTAAAGAACACTGAAGCTTTCTTT.